This T cell receptor beta chain stems from a study of blood T cell repertoires in COVID-19 (dated by TCRdb to 2018 to 2020). Regarding the study in general: Collaborator samples came from the United States, Italy and Spain and covered acute and convalescent phases of COVID-19. The material from the prospective study consisted of cDNA or gDNA derived from T cells, B-cell-depleted T cells, or PBMCs. Deeply sampled blood TCRbeta repertoires from subjects exposed to, actively infected with, or recovered from COVID-19 were included in the dataset. A freely available public database, intended as a resource for researchers studying the immune response to SARS-CoV-2, is where the repertoires were released. The samples were drawn from the first 160 participants of the ongoing ImmuneRACE study and from about 1,200 subjects provided by 6 global collaborators. Sample metadata almost always included a de-identified subject ID, COVID-19 status, age in years and sex. Where available, HLA class I and class II types were obtained from metadata supplied by the sample provider rather than from assay-based typing.

The collaborating institutions used their own protocols to collect whole blood in K2EDTA tubes. For TCRbeta analysis, collaborator samples were shipped as frozen whole blood, as isolated PBMCs, or as DNA extracted from either sample type. V sheds 2 bases and J sheds 8 bases, leaving 13 bases between their ends. Reading from cysteine to phenylalanine, the CDR3 counts 14 amino acids. Only the CDR3 part of the read is kept: 42 bases, read in frame from the first base. For CDR1 and CDR2, the germline V gene (reference sequence) lists SEHNR and FQNEAQ. General findings and caveats noted by the study authors: How much clinical and demographic metadata was included differed by source and by participant, and the metadata was provided uncurated.

TCRbeta CDR3 regions were amplified from genomic DNA using the immunoSEQ Assay, a bias-controlled multiplex PCR. The original methods were these. The number of nucleated cells in each sample was estimated from the amplification of reference gene primers within the assay. To quantify the absolute abundance of each unique TCRbeta CDR3 rearrangement, sequence reads were collapsed and filtered. Productive Simpson clonality was computed per sample as the square root of Simpson's diversity index over productive rearrangements. As stored in TCRdb, this immuneACCESS dataset retains in-frame rearrangements with V and J assigned. A fraction of the clones does not appear; measured against another copy, unresolved V genes explain less than half of the discrepancy, and the remainder lacks a known reason. Clone size and V and J calls were adopted from that table, with D and trimming inferred from the DNA. This sample lists about 110,000 clones; around 64% were detected once. About 2% of the sample goes to the ten largest clones.

Of note for this clone: It has no known antigen specificity. Per-base qualities were not stored, and no clone one base away is much larger.

Rearrangement joined TRBV7-9 to TRBJ2-4, with TRBD2 as a weak D call on 6 bases. The receptor was isolated from a woman between 40 and 50 years old with acute or convalescent COVID-19. The sample consisted of peripheral blood. CDR3 loop: CASSLLAGGDIQYF. The DNA sequence follows: TGTGCCAGCAGCTTATTGGCTGGCGGGGACATTCAGTACTTC.